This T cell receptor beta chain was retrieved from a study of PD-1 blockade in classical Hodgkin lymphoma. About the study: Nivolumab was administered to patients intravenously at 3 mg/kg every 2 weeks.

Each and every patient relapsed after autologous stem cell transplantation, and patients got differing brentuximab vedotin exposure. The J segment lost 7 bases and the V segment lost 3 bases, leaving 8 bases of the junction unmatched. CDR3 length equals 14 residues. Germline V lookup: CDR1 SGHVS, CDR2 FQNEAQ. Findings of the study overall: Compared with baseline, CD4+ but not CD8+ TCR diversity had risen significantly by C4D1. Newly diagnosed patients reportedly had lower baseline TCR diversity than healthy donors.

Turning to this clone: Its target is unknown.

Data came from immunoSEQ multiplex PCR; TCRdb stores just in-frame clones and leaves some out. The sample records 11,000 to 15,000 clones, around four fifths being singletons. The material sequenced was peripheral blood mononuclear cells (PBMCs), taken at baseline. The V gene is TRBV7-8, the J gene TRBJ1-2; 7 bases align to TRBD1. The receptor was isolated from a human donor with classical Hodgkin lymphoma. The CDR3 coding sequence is TGTGCCAGCAGCTTCCCCCAGGGGGTGGGTGGCTACACCTTC. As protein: CASSFPQGVGGYTF.